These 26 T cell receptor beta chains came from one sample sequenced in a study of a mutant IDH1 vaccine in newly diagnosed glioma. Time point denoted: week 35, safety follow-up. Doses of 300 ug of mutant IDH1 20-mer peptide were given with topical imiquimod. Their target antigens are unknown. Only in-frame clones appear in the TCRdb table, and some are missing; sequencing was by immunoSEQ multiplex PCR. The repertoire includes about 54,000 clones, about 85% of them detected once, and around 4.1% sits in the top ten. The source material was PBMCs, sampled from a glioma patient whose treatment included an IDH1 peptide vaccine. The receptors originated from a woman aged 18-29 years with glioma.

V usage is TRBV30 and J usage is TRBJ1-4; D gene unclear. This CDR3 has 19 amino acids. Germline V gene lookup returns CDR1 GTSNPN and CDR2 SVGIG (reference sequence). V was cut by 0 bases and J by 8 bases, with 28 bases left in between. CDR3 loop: CAWSVPPLSAYLKKEKLFF. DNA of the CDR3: TGTGCCTGGAGTGTCCCGCCGCTTTCCGCCTATTTGAAAAAAGAAAAACTGTTTTTT.

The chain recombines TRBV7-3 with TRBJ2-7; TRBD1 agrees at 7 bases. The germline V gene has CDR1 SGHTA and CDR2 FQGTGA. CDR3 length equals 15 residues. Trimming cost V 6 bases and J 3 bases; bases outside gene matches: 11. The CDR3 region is CASSSYAGQDYEQYF. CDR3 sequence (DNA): TGTGCCAGCAGTTCCTACGCCGGACAGGACTACGAGCAGTACTTC. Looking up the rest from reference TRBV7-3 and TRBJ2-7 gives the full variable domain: GAGVSQTPSNKVTEKGKYVELRCDPISGHTALYWYRQSLGQGPEFLIYFQGTGAADDSGLPNDRFFAVRPEGSVSTLKIQRTERGDSAVYLCASSSYAGQDYEQYFGPGTRLTVT.

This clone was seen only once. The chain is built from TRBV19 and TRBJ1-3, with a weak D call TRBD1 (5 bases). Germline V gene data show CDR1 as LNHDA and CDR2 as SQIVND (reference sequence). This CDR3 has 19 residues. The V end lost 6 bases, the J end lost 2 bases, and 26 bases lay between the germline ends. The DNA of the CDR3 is TGTGCCAGTAGCGCAGTCCGTCCGGGACGGCTCTCGGCTGGAAACACCATATATTTT. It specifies CASSAVRPGRLSAGNTIYF. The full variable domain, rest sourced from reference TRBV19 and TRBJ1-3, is DGGITQSPKYLFRKEGQNVTLSCEQNLNHDAMYWYRQDPGQGLRLIYYSQIVNDFQKGDIAEGYSVSREKKESFPLTVTSAQKNPTAFYLCASSAVRPGRLSAGNTIYFGEGSWLTVV.

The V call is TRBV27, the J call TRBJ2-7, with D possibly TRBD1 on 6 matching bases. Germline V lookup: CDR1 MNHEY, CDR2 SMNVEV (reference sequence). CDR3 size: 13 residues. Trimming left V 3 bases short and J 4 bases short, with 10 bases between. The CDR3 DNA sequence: TGTGCCAGCAGTTTCTCTACAGGGTACGAGCAGTACTTC. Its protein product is CASSFSTGYEQYF.

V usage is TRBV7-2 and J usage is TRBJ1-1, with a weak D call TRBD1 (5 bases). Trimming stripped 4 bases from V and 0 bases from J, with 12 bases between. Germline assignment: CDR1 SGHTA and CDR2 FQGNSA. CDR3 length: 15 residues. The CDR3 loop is CASSSHGALNTEAFF. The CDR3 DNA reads TGTGCCAGCAGCTCGCACGGGGCTTTGAACACTGAAGCTTTCTTT.

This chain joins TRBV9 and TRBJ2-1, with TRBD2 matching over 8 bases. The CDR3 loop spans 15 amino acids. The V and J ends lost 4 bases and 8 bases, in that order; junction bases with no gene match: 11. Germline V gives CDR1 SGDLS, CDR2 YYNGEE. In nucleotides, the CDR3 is TGTGCCAGCAGCTCACCGGGACTAGATTTGGATGAGCAGTTCTTC. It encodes CASSSPGLDLDEQFF.

CDR3 region: CASSLGVGTINSPLHF. The DNA of the CDR3 is TGCGCCAGCAGCTTGGGGGTCGGGACGATTAATTCACCCCTCCACTTT. The V call is TRBV5-1, the J call TRBJ1-6; maybe TRBD1 (5 bases). The length of the CDR3 is 16 residues. The V end was cut by 0 bases, the J end by 6 bases, with 13 bases between. Germline V lookup: CDR1 SGHRS, CDR2 YFSETQ.

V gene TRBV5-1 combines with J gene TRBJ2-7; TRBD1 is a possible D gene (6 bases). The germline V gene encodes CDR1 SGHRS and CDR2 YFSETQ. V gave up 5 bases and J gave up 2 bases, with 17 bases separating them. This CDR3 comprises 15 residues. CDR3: CASRGQGSSTYEQYF. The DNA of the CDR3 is TGCGCCAGCAGGGGTCAGGGGTCTTCCACCTACGAGCAGTACTTC.

CDR3 sequence reads: CASSQDELGGYTF. CDR3 nucleotide sequence: TGCGCCAGCAGCCAAGATGAACTGGGGGGCTACACCTTC. V and J are TRBV4-3 and TRBJ1-2, with D hard to call. The germline gives CDR1 LGHNA, CDR2 YSLEER. Trimming left V 0 bases short and J 8 bases short, with 10 bases between. The CDR3 totals 13 residues.

CDR3 in amino acids: CASGPGYGSTEAFF. In nucleotides, the CDR3 is TGTGCTAGTGGACCAGGGTACGGGAGCACTGAAGCTTTCTTT. The rearrangement links TRBV12-5 to TRBJ1-1; a possible D gene is TRBD1 (5 bases). The V end lost 6 bases, the J end lost 4 bases, and 15 bases lay between the germline ends. CDR1 and CDR2 (germline): LGHNT, FRNRAP. This CDR3 comprises 14 residues. Supplemented by reference TRBV12-5 and TRBJ1-1, the full variable domain reads DARVTQTPRHKVTEMGQEVTMRCQPILGHNTVFWYRQTMMQGLELLAYFRNRAPLDDSGMPKDRFSAEMPDATLATLKIQPSEPRDSAVYFCASGPGYGSTEAFFGQGTRLTVV.

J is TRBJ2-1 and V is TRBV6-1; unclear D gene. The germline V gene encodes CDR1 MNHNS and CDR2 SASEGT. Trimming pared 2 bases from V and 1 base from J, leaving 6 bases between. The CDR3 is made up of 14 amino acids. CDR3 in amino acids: CASSELGSYNEQFF. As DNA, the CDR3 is TGTGCCAGCAGTGAATTGGGGTCCTACAATGAGCAGTTCTTC.

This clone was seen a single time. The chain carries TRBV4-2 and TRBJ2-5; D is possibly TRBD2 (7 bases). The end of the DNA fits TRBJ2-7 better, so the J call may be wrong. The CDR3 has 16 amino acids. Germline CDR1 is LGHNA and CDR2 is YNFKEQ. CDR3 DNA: TGTGCCAGCAGCCAAGAGGGGGAGGGGGGCTCCTACGAGCAGTACTTC. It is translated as CASSQEGEGGSYEQYF.

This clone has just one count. CDR3 loop: CASRGLAGGQFF. CDR3 in DNA: TGCGCCAGCAGGGGGCTAGCGGGAGGACAGTTCTTC. The V gene is TRBV10-2, the J gene TRBJ2-1; 11 bases agree with TRBD2. The length of the CDR3 is 12 residues. Germline values: CDR1 WSHSY, CDR2 SAAADI. The V segment lost 6 bases and the J segment 13 bases; nucleotides outside the gene matches: 5.

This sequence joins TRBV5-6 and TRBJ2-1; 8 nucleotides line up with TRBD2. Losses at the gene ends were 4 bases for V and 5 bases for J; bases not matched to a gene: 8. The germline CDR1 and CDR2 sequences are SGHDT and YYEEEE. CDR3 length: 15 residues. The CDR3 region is CASSTGTSTNNEQFF. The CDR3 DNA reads TGTGCCAGCAGCACCGGGACTAGTACAAACAATGAGCAGTTCTTC.

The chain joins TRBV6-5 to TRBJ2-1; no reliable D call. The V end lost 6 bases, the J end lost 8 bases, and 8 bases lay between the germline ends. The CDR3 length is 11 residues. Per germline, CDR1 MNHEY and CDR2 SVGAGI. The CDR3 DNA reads TGTGCCAGCAGCCTTCGAGATGAGCAGTTCTTC. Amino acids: CASSLRDEQFF.

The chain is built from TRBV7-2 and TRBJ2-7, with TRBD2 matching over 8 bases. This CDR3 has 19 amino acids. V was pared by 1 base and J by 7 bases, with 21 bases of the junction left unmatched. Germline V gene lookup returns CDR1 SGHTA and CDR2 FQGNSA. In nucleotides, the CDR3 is TGTGCCAGCAGCTTAGTCTTCCCCCCCCTAGCGGGTGCCCTGGGGGAGCAGTACTTC. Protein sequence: CASSLVFPPLAGALGEQYF.

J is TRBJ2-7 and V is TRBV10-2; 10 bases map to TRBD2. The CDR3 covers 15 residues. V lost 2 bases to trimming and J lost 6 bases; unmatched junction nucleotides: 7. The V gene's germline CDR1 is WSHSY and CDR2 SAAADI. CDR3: CASSEPPGLASEQYF. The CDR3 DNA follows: TGCGCCAGCAGTGAGCCCCCGGGACTAGCGTCCGAGCAGTACTTC.

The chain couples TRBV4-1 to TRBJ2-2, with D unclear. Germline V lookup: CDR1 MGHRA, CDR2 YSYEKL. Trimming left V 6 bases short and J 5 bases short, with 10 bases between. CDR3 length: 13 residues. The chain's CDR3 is CASSLDLTGELFF. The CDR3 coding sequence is TGCGCCAGCAGTCTAGATTTGACCGGGGAGCTGTTTTTT.

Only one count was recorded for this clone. CDR3 sequence: CTSSPPNPEKRTGELFF. The CDR3 DNA is TGCACCAGCAGCCCCCCAAACCCCGAAAAACGGACCGGGGAGCTGTTTTTT. The genes are TRBV1 and TRBJ2-2; the tabulated D call, TRBD2, remains unverified against the DNA. TRBV1 is flagged as a pseudogene. CDR3 length equals 17 residues.

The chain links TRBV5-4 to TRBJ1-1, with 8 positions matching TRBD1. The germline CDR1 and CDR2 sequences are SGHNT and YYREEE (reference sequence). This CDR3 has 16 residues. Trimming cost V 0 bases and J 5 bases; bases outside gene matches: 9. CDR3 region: CASSLARRRGPTEAFF. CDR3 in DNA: TGTGCCAGCAGCTTGGCCCGCCGCAGGGGGCCAACTGAAGCTTTCTTT.

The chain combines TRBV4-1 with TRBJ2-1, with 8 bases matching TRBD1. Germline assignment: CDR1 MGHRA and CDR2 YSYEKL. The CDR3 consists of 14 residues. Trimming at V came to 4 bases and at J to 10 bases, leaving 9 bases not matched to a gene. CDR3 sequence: CASSPGQGLSEQFF. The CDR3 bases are TGCGCCAGCAGCCCCGGACAGGGCCTATCAGAGCAGTTCTTC.

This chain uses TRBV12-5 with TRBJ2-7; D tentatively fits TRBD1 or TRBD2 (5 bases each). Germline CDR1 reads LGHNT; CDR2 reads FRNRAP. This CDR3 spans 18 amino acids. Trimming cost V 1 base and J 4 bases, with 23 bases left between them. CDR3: CASGLGVGGPRDGYEQYF. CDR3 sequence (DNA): TGTGCTAGTGGTTTGGGGGTTGGTGGGCCCCGGGACGGTTACGAGCAGTACTTC.

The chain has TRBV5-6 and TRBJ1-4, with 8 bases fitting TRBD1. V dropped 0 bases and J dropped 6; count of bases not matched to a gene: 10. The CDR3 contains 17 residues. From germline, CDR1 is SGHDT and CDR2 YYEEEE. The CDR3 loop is CASSLGLTGGRDEKLFF. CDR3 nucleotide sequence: TGTGCCAGCAGCTTGGGACTTACAGGGGGTAGAGATGAAAAACTGTTTTTT.

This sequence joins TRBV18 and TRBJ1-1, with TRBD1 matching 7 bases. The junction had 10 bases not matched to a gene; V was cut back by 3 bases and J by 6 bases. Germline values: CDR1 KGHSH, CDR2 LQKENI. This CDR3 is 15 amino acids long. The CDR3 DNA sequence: TGTGCCAGCTCACCTCGGGACAGCGGGTTGGCTGAAGCTTTCTTT. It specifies CASSPRDSGLAEAFF.

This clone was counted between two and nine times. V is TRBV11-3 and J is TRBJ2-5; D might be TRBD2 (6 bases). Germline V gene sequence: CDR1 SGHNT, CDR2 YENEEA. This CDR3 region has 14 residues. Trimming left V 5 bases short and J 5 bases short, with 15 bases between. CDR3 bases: TGTGCCAGCAGCCCCCCCGCTAGCGAGGAGACCCAGTACTTC. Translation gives CASSPPASEETQYF.

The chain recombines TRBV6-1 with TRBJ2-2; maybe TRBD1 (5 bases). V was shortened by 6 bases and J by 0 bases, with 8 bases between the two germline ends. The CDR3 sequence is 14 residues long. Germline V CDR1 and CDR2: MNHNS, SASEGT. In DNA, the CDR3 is TGTGCCAGCAGGGGGCTAGCGAACACCGGGGAGCTGTTTTTT. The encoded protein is CASRGLANTGELFF.